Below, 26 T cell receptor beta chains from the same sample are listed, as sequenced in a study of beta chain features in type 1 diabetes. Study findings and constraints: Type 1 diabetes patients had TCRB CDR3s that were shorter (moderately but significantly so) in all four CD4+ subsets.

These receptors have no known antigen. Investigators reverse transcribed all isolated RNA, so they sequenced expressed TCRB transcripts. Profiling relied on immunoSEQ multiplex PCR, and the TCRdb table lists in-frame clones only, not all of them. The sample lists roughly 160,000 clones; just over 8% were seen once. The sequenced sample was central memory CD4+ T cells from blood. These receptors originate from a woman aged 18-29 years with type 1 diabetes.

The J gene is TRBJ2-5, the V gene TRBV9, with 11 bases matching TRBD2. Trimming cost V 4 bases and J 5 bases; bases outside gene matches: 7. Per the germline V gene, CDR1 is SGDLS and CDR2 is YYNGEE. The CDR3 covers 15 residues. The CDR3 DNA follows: TGTGCCAGCAGCATTAGCGGGGGGGCCAAGGAGACCCAGTACTTC. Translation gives CASSISGGAKETQYF.

The CDR3 DNA reads TGTGCCTGGAGTGTACGTTCGACTACCAACTTATGGGAGACCCAGTACTTC. Its protein is CAWSVRSTTNLWETQYF. This sequence joins TRBV30 and TRBJ2-5, with D perhaps matching TRBD2 (5 bases). Trimming pared 0 bases from V and 5 bases from J, leaving 22 bases between. This CDR3 has 17 amino acids. The germline V gene encodes CDR1 GTSNPN and CDR2 SVGIG (reference sequence).

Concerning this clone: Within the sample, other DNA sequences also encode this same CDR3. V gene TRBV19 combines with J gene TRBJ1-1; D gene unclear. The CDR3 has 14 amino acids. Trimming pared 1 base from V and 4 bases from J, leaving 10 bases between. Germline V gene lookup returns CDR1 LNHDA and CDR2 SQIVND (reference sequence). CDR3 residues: CASSIAGLSTEAFF. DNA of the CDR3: TGTGCCAGTAGTATAGCAGGCCTCAGCACTGAAGCTTTCTTT.

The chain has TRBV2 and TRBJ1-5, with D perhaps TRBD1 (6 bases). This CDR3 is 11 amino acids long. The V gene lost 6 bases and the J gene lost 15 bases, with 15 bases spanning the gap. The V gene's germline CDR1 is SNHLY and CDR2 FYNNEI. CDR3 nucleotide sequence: TGTGCCAGCAGATACGGACAGCAGCTGCATTTT. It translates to CASRYGQQLHF.

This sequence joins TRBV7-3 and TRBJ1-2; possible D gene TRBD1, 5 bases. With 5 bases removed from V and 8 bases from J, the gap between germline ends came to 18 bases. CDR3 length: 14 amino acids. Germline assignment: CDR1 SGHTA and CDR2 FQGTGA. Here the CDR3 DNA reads TGTGCCAGCAGCGTACAGGACGGCGCGGGAGGCTACACCTTC. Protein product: CASSVQDGAGGYTF. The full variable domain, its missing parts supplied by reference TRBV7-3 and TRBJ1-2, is GAGVSQTPSNKVTEKGKYVELRCDPISGHTALYWYRQSLGQGPEFLIYFQGTGAADDSGLPNDRFFAVRPEGSVSTLKIQRTERGDSAVYLCASSVQDGAGGYTFGSGTRLTVV.

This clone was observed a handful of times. CDR3 amino acids: CASSHRAYNSPLHF. The CDR3 DNA sequence: TGTGCCAGCAGCCATCGGGCCTATAATTCACCCCTCCACTTT. The V and J genes are TRBV14 and TRBJ1-6, with D uncertain. V was trimmed by 3 bases and J by 2 bases, leaving 5 bases between them. CDR3 length: 14 residues. Looked up from germline, CDR1 is SGHDN and CDR2 is FVKESK.

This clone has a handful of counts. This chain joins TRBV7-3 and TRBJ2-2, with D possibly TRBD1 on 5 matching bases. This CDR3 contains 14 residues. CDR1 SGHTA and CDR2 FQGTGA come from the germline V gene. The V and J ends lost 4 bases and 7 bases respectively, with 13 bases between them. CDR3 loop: CASSSGPRIGELFF. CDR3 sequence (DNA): TGTGCCAGCAGCTCAGGGCCCAGGATCGGGGAGCTGTTTTTT.

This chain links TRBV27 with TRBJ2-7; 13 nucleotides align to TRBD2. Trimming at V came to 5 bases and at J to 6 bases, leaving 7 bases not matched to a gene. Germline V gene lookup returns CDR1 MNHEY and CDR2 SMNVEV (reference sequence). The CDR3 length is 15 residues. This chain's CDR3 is CASSPWTSGRTEQYF. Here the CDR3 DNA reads TGTGCCAGCAGTCCCTGGACTAGCGGGAGAACCGAGCAGTACTTC.

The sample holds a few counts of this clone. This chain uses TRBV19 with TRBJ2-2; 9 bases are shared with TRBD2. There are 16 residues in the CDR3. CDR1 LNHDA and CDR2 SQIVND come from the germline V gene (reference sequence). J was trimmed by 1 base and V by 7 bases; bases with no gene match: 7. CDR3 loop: CASTRGGVGNTGELFF. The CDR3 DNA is TGTGCCAGTACCCGCGGGGGGGTCGGGAACACCGGGGAGCTGTTTTTT. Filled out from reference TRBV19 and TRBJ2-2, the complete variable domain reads DGGITQSPKYLFRKEGQNVTLSCEQNLNHDAMYWYRQDPGQGLRLIYYSQIVNDFQKGDIAEGYSVSREKKESFPLTVTSAQKNPTAFYLCASTRGGVGNTGELFFGEGSRLTVL.

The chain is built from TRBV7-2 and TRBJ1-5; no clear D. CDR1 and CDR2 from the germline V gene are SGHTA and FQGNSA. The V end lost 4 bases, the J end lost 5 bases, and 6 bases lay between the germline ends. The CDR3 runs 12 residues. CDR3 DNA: TGTGCCAGCAGCTCGGAGCATCAGCCCCAGCATTTT. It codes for CASSSEHQPQHF.

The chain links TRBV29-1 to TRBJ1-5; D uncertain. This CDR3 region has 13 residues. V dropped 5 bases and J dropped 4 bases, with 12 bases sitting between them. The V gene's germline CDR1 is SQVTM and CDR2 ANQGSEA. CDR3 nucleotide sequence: TGCAGCGTTCGTATTGGAGAAAATCAGCCCCAGCATTTT. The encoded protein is CSVRIGENQPQHF.

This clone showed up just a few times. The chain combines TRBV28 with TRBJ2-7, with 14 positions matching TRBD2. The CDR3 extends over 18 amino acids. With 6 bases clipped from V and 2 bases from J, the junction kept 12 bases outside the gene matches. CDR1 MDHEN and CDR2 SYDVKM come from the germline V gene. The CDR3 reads CASSPPGTSGSGAYEQYF. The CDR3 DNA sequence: TGTGCCAGCAGCCCCCCTGGGACTAGCGGGAGTGGTGCCTACGAGCAGTACTTC.

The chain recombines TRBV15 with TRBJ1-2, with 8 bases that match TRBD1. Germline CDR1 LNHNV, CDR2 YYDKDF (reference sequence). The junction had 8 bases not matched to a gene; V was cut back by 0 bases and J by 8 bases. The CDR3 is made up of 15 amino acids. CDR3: CATSREGRGLGGYTF. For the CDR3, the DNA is TGTGCCACCAGCAGAGAGGGCAGGGGGCTAGGAGGCTACACCTTC.

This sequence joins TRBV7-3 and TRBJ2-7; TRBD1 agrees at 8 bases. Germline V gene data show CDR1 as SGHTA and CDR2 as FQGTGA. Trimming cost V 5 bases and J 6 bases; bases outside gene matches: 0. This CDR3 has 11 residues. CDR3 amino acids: CASSTGGEQYF. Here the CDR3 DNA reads TGTGCCAGCAGCACAGGGGGCGAGCAGTACTTC.

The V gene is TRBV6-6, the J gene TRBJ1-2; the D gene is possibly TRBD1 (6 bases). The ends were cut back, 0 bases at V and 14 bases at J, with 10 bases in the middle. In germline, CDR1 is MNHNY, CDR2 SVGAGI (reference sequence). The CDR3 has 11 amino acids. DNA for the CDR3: TGTGCCAGCAGTTACTCGGGGGCGTGGACCTTC. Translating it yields CASSYSGAWTF.

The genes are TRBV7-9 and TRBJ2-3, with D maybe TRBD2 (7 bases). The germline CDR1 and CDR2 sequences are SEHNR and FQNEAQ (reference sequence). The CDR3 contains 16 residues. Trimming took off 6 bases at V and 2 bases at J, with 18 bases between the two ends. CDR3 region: CASSPPAGAFTDTQYF. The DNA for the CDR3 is TGTGCCAGCAGTCCTCCGGCGGGGGCCTTCACAGATACGCAGTATTTT. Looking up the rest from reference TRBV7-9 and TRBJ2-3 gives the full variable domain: DTGVSQNPRHKITKRGQNVTFRCDPISEHNRLYWYRQTLGQGPEFLTYFQNEAQLEKSRLLSDRFSAERPKGSFSTLEIQRTEQGDSAMYLCASSPPAGAFTDTQYFGPGTRLTVL.

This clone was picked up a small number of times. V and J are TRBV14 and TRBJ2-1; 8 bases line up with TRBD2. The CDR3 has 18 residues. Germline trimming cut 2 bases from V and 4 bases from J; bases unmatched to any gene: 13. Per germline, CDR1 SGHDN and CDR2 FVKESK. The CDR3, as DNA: TGTGCCAGCAGCCAAAACCCAAGCATAGCGGGAAGGTACAATGAGCAGTTCTTC. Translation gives CASSQNPSIAGRYNEQFF. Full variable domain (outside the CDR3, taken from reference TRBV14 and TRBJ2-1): EAGVTQFPSHSVIEKGQTVTLRCDPISGHDNLYWYRRVMGKEIKFLLHFVKESKQDESGMPNNRFLAERTGGTYSTLKVQPAELEDSGVYFCASSQNPSIAGRYNEQFFGPGTRLTVL.

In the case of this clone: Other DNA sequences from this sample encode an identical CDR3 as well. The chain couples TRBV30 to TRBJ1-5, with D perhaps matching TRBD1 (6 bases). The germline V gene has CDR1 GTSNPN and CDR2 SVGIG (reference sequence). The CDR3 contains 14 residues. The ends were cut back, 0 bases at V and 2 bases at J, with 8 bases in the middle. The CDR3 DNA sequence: TGTGCCTGGAGTGTAGGGGGAGGCAATCAGCCCCAGCATTTT. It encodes CAWSVGGGNQPQHF. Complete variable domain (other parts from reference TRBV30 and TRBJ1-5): SQTIHQWPATLVQPVGSPLSLECTVEGTSNPNLYWYRQAAGRGLQLLFYSVGIGQISSEVPQNLSASRPQDRQFILSSKKLLLSDSGFYLCAWSVGGGNQPQHFGDGTRLSIL.

CDR3 sequence: CASSSLRSYNEQFF. CDR3 sequence (DNA): TGTGCCAGCAGTTCACTGAGATCCTACAATGAGCAGTTCTTC. V gene TRBV27 combines with J gene TRBJ2-1; no clear D gene. The V gene lost 4 bases and the J gene lost 1 base, with 8 bases spanning the gap. CDR1 is MNHEY and CDR2 is SMNVEV in the germline V gene (reference sequence). The CDR3 runs to 14 residues.

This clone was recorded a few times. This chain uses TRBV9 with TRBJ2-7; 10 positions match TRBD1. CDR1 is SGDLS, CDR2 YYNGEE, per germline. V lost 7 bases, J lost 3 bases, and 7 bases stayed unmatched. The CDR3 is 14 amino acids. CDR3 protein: CASSRTGGLYEQYF. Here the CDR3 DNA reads TGTGCCAGCTCAAGGACAGGGGGACTCTACGAGCAGTACTTC.

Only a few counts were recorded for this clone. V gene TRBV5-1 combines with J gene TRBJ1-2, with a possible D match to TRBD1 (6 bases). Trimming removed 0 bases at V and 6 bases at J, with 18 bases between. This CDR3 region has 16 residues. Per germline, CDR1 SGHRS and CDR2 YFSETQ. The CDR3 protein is CASSLGPGQRENGYTF. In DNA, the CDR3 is TGCGCCAGCAGCTTGGGTCCCGGACAGCGAGAGAATGGCTACACCTTC.

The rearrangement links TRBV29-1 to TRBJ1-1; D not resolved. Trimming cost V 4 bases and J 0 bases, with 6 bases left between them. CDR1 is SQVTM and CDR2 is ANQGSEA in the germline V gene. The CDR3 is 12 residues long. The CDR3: CSVGQLNTEAFF. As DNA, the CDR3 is TGCAGCGTTGGGCAGTTGAACACTGAAGCTTTCTTT.

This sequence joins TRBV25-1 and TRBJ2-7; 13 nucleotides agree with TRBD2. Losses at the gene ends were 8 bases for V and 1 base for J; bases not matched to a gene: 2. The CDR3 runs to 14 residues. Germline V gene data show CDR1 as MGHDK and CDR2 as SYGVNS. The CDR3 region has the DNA TGTGCCAGCGGGACTAGCGGGATGTCCTACGAGCAGTACTTC. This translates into CASGTSGMSYEQYF.

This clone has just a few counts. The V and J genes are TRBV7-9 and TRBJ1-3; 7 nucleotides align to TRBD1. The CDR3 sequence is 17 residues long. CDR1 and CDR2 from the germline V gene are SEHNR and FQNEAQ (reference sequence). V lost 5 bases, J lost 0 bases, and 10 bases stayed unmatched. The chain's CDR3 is CASSPRTGQSSGNTIYF. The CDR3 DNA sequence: TGTGCCAGCAGCCCGCGGACAGGTCAGAGCTCTGGAAACACCATATATTTT.

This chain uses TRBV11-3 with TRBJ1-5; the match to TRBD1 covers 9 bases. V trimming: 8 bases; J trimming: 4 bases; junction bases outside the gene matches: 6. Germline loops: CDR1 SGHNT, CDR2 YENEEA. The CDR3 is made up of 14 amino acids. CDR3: CASRPGQGNQPQHF. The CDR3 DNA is TGTGCCAGCCGTCCGGGACAGGGTAATCAGCCCCAGCATTTT.

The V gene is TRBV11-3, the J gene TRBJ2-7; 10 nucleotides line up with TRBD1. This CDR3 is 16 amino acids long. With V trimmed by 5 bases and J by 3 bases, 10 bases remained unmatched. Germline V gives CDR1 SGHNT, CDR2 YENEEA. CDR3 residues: CASSLARGQGSYEQYF. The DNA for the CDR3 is TGTGCCAGCAGCCTGGCCCGGGGACAGGGGAGCTACGAGCAGTACTTC.